One sample yielded the 12 T cell receptor beta chains listed below, sequenced in a study of T cell repertoires in ileal Crohn's disease. Time point denoted: neoterminal ileum biopsy at postoperative endoscopy, about 6 months after surgery. Produced via immunoSEQ multiplex PCR; TCRdb's table is partial and in-frame only. The sample records about 62,000 clones, 85% to 90% being singletons. Material for sequencing was ileal tissue. The receptors originated from an adult with Crohn's disease.

V is TRBV19 and J is TRBJ1-5; no clear D. V was trimmed by 8 bases and J by 1 base, leaving 9 bases between them. Per the germline V gene, CDR1 is LNHDA and CDR2 is SQIVND (reference sequence). The CDR3 consists of 13 residues. The CDR3 nucleotides are TGTGCCAGTTCAGTCCCCAGCAATCAGCCCCAGCATTTT. This encodes CASSVPSNQPQHF.

This clone was counted once. The V and J genes are TRBV5-6 and TRBJ1-2; 8 bases are a match to TRBD1. Trimming at V came to 4 bases and at J to 5 bases, leaving 13 bases not matched to a gene. The CDR3 has 16 amino acids. Germline CDR1 and CDR2: SGHDT and YYEEEE. The CDR3 protein is CASSRSSSTGEYGYTF. Here the CDR3 DNA reads TGTGCCAGCAGCAGAAGCTCCTCGACAGGGGAGTATGGCTACACCTTC.

The chain joins TRBV18 to TRBJ2-2; the D gene is possibly TRBD1 (5 bases). The CDR3 loop spans 14 amino acids. V was cut by 0 bases and J by 12 bases, with 14 bases left in between. CDR1 is KGHSH, CDR2 LQKENI, per germline. CDR3 amino acids: CASSPPPGQKKLFF. As DNA, the CDR3 is TGTGCCAGCTCACCACCGCCTGGACAAAAGAAGCTGTTTTTT.

This chain joins TRBV7-2 and TRBJ1-3; 8 nucleotides align to TRBD1. The CDR3 covers 16 residues. Germline V gene lookup returns CDR1 SGHTA and CDR2 FQGNSA. The V segment lost 5 bases and the J segment 3 bases; nucleotides outside the gene matches: 9. CDR3 region: CASSTRTGRDGNTIYF. In nucleotides, the CDR3 is TGTGCCAGCAGCACAAGGACAGGGAGGGATGGAAACACCATATATTTT.

This chain joins TRBV19 and TRBJ2-1; 10 bases are shared with TRBD1. Germline CDR1 and CDR2: LNHDA and SQIVND (reference sequence). The length of the CDR3 is 15 residues. The V gene end was trimmed by 5 bases and the J gene end by 4 bases; junction bases not matched to a gene: 5. The CDR3 coding sequence is TGTGCCAGTAGTTTTGGGACAGGGGAATACAATGAGCAGTTCTTC. Translating it yields CASSFGTGEYNEQFF. Supplemented by reference TRBV19 and TRBJ2-1, the full variable domain reads DGGITQSPKYLFRKEGQNVTLSCEQNLNHDAMYWYRQDPGQGLRLIYYSQIVNDFQKGDIAEGYSVSREKKESFPLTVTSAQKNPTAFYLCASSFGTGEYNEQFFGPGTRLTVL.

The chain carries TRBV2 and TRBJ1-5; 10 bases match TRBD1. The trim removed 6 bases at V and 0 bases at J, leaving 5 bases unmatched. Germline V gives CDR1 SNHLY, CDR2 FYNNEI. This CDR3 has 16 residues. The CDR3 DNA is TGTGCCAGCAGCAGGGGACAGGGGCCTAGCAATCAGCCCCAGCATTTT. It encodes CASSRGQGPSNQPQHF.

This chain connects TRBV6-5 to TRBJ2-2; a weak D match, TRBD1 (6 bases). Trimming left V 4 bases short and J 1 base short, with 13 bases between. The CDR3 is 16 residues long. Germline loops: CDR1 MNHEY, CDR2 SVGAGI. The CDR3 loop reads CASSSTQGENTGELFF. The DNA of the CDR3 is TGTGCCAGCAGTTCTACACAGGGAGAGAACACCGGGGAGCTGTTTTTT.

The rearrangement links TRBV28 to TRBJ2-2, with 8 bases identical to TRBD1. This CDR3 is built from 12 residues. Germline V gene data show CDR1 as MDHEN and CDR2 as SYDVKM. Unmatched junction bases numbered 6, after V lost 11 bases and J lost 7 bases. The CDR3 loop is CAARGQVGELFF. The CDR3 region has the DNA TGTGCCGCCAGGGGGCAGGTCGGGGAGCTGTTTTTT.

The gene calls are TRBV27 and TRBJ1-1, with D perhaps matching TRBD1 (6 bases). CDR3 length equals 14 residues. Germline V CDR1 and CDR2: MNHEY, SMNVEV (reference sequence). V dropped 5 bases and J dropped 5 bases, with 15 bases sitting between them. The chain's CDR3 is CASSQQGVWTEAFF. The DNA of the CDR3 is TGTGCCAGCAGTCAACAGGGTGTTTGGACTGAAGCTTTCTTT.

CDR3 nucleotides: TGTGCCAGCAGCTTATCGACAGGGGCTGGAAACACCATATATTTT. It is translated as CASSLSTGAGNTIYF. The chain joins TRBV7-8 to TRBJ1-3; 8 bases are a match to TRBD1. The V gene end was trimmed by 2 bases and the J gene end by 2 bases; junction bases not matched to a gene: 2. Germline values: CDR1 SGHVS, CDR2 FQNEAQ. The CDR3 is made up of 15 amino acids.

This chain connects TRBV28 to TRBJ1-5; 7 positions agree with TRBD1. The CDR3 runs 18 residues. Germline V gene sequence: CDR1 MDHEN, CDR2 SYDVKM. V was clipped by 3 bases and J by 0 bases; unmatched bases: 11. CDR3 coding DNA: TGTGCCAGCAGTTTGGTCGAGAGGGGGCCTTATAGCAATCAGCCCCAGCATTTT. It is translated as CASSLVERGPYSNQPQHF.

The chain combines TRBV6-4 with TRBJ1-5; D gene uncertain. From germline, CDR1 is MRHNA and CDR2 SNTAGT. Trimming pared 7 bases from V and 4 bases from J, leaving 11 bases between. This CDR3 is 13 amino acids long. The CDR3: CASNALANQPQHF. The DNA of the CDR3 is TGTGCCAGCAATGCTTTAGCAAATCAGCCCCAGCATTTT.